This TCR beta chain was profiled in a study of T cell responses to AZD1222 COVID-19 vaccine (dated by TCRdb to the early 2020s). With regard to the full study: TCR sequencing was performed for approximately 240 trial participants, of whom roughly 200 were given two doses of AZD1222 and approximately 25 were given two doses of MenACWY control vaccine. Trial participants were enrolled by age into subgroups of 18-55, 56-69 and 70-plus years, and about 150, 27 and 61 TCR-sequenced participants, respectively, were included in these subgroups.

This clone was detected only a few times. The clone's antigen remains unknown. No per-base quality is available; no much larger clone lies one base away. The research as a whole found: The whole spike protein was spanned by vaccine-associated CD4 TCRs, and dominant responses were seen in regions 160-218 and 743-854. A significant rise in spike-specific TCR breadth and depth was observed after two AZD1222 doses relative to day 0 and relative to MenACWY recipients. Epitopes outside the regions mutated in the B.1.351 and B.1.1.7 variants were reportedly recognized by nearly half of the unique spike-specific TCRs. Because no day 14 peak-response samples were available, repertoires were characterized only after the peak T cell response. Most participants were white British and females outnumbered males, and the authors suggested that clonal diversity may have been underestimated. Conclusions about previously exposed vaccinees are limited, since just 6 or 7 AZD1222 recipients were seropositive for SARS-CoV-2 at baseline. The 56-69-year group was small, and its depth increase did not reach significance, likely because of low power.

The CDR3 regions of human TCRbeta chains were analyzed by immunosequencing. As for the original processing: TCRs in the repertoires were compared against a reference library of SARS-CoV-2-specific TCRs that had been generated with the MIRA antigen-specificity platform. Breadth meant the fraction of unique TCRs that were SARS-CoV-2-associated, whereas depth meant the fraction of total T cells that were SARS-CoV-2-associated. Each spike-specific TCR was assigned to its reactive spike region and to a CD4 or CD8 class using the MIRA data. Log10-transformed breadth and depth values were compared by one-way ANOVA with Sidak's multiple comparisons tests. TCRdb took this table from immuneACCESS and kept in-frame rearrangements with V and J called. Such tables lack part of the clones; where checked against another copy, unresolved V genes explain under half of the gap, and the rest is unexplained. V and J calls and clone size follow that table, whereas D and trimming were derived from the DNA. Here the sample has 100,000 to 150,000 clones; around 85% occur a single time. Of the sample, 4.4% falls within the top ten clones.

The trim is 5 bases for V and 1 base for J, with a gap of 6 bases between the germline ends. The CDR3 starts with the cysteine, ends with the phenylalanine, and has 13 residues. CDR3 DNA only is kept here, 39 bases in frame from base 1. CDR1 LNHDA and CDR2 SQIVND are derived from the germline V gene (reference sequence). The meaning of the sample's time point label: about 28 days (+/-7) after the second vaccine dose. AZD1222 recipients whose second dose came at about 4 weeks and those whose second dose came at about 12 weeks were combined into one group, since spike-specific TCR depth and breadth did not differ between the two schedules. Samples from vaccinated people were obtained from the UK trials COV001 and COV002, which included a single-blind randomized controlled phase 2/3 trial of AZD1222 (ChAdOx1 nCoV-19) in healthy adults. Trial participant PBMC samples were collected at day 0 and day 28 after the second dose for TCRbeta chain sequencing.

The sequence was collected from an adult who received the AZD1222 COVID-19 vaccine. This specimen consisted of peripheral blood, obtained 28 days after the second AZD1222 dose. The chain uses TRBV19 and TRBJ2-1, with no reliable assignment of the D segment. In nucleotide form, the sequence is TGTGCCAGTAGTTTGATGTCCTACAATGAGCAGTTCTTC. Its amino acids are CASSLMSYNEQFF.